Sequencing of this T cell receptor beta chain was carried out in a study of CD8+ T cells in alopecia areata listed by TCRdb under 2018. With respect to the entire study: The treated patients took part in an open-label pilot trial in which moderate-to-severe alopecia areata was treated with oral tofacitinib at 5 to 10 mg twice daily. Tofacitinib was administered for 6 to 18 months, and 6 months of follow-up off drug were then conducted to assess delayed response and recurrence. In both human patients and the C3H/HeJ mouse model, the study applied high-throughput TCRbeta sequencing to look at T cell clonal expansion in alopecia areata. In humans, TCRbeta sequencing was performed on scalp tissue and on sorted CD4+ and CD8+ peripheral blood T cells from healthy controls and from patients with patchy or totalis/universalis alopecia areata. Biopsies were taken from tofacitinib-treated patients at baseline and at 4 and 24 weeks of treatment, and a later scalp biopsy was taken in several of the tofacitinib-treated patients. Clonality in the scalp was compared among normal scalp (n=4), patchy alopecia areata scalp (n=8), and alopecia totalis/universalis scalp (n=8). The RNA source kit depended on sample type: the PAXgene miRNA kit for fixed scalp, the miRNeasy kit for PBMCs, and the RNeasy kit for mouse skin. TCRbeta CDR3 regions were amplified by immunoSEQ multiplex PCR with 35 Vbeta forward and 13 Jbeta reverse primers. Study-wide conclusions, independent of this receptor: Scalp TCR repertoire analysis is complicated because resident alphabeta T cells in normal human skin are also sequenced, whereas mouse skin is dominated by gammadelta T cells. Compared with mice, TCR sequences shared between patients were less clear, possibly partly because of HLA diversity across the patient population. Lesional scalp, especially in alopecia totalis/universalis, showed higher clonality and more expanded CD8+ clones than normal scalp, suggesting antigenic drive.

Lesional scalp punch biopsies and peripheral blood were collected from alopecia areata patients. PBMCs were separated by density centrifugation and stained for CD3, CD4 and CD8, after which CD4+ and CD8+ T cells were sorted on a FACSAria. CDR1 and CDR2, per the germline V gene, are SNHLY and FYNNEI. The CDR3 runs 12 residues from the cysteine to the phenylalanine. Only the CDR3 DNA is retained, 36 bases long and in frame from the first base. Trimming costs V 5 bases and J 6 bases, and their ends lie 8 bases apart. This clone was detected a few times. Its recognized antigen is unknown. The record has no base qualities; no much larger clone is one base away. The method was the immunoSEQ multiplex PCR assay. To provide template for TCR sequencing, every sample had RNA extracted and reverse transcribed into cDNA. First-strand cDNA was synthesized with SuperScript III using a 2:1 mix of oligo-dT and random hexamers. Amplification bias was assessed with a synthetic immune receptor repertoire, and residual bias was removed computationally. The authors' analysis ran thus. Raw reads were preprocessed to remove errors, and CDR3 was defined by IMGT conventions from the conserved cysteine to phenylalanine. To get clonality, Shannon entropy was normalized by log2 of the number of productive unique TCRs and the result was subtracted from 1. Whether scalp clones were CD4 or CD8 was inferred by matching scalp TCRbeta sequences against CD4 and CD8 repertoires sorted from blood. TCRdb took over this immuneACCESS table, retaining in-frame rearrangements with V and J assigned. Such tables are incomplete; in checked studies, under half of the missing clones stem from an unresolved V gene, and the remainder is unexplained. Clonal size and the V and J genes are those of that table, whereas D and trimming came from the DNA. The sample table records 130,000 to 150,000 clones; more than 40% of these occur just once. Of the sample, about 6.4% is held by the ten largest clones.

The sequencing input was CD4+ T cells sorted from blood. This TCR came from a human donor with alopecia areata. Recombination linked TRBV2 to TRBJ2-1; the D gene is perhaps TRBD2, from 5 matching bases. The CDR3 corresponds to CASSFRGNEQFF. The DNA sequence follows: TGTGCCAGCAGTTTCCGGGGCAATGAGCAGTTCTTC. This CDR3, with the reference TRBV2 and TRBJ2-1 proteins standing in past its ends, gives the full variable domain EPEVTQTPSHQVTQMGQEVILRCVPISNHLYFYWYRQILGQKVEFLVSFYNNEISEKSEIFDDQFSVERPDGSNFTLKIRSTKLEDSAMYFCASSFRGNEQFFGPGTRLTVL.